The present T cell receptor beta chain was sequenced within a study of blood T cell repertoires in COVID-19. Germline loops: CDR1 DFQATT, CDR2 SNEGSKA (reference sequence). CDR3 size: 11 residues. Profiled with immunoSEQ multiplex PCR; TCRdb holds only in-frame clones, not every one. This repertoire shows about 45,000 clones, 69% found once; its top ten account for 6.2%. The source of this sequence is a man aged 80 or over with acute or convalescent COVID-19. The V and J genes are TRBV20-1 and TRBJ2-7, with 7 bases matching TRBD1. Sequencing was performed on peripheral blood. The CDR3 DNA is TGCAGCCCAAGACAGGGCAACGAGCAGTACTTC. Amino acid sequence: CSPRQGNEQYF.